The 16 T cell receptor beta chains reported below all come from one sample, sequenced in a study of shared clonotypes between healthy human individuals. CD45RO-negative CD8 cells positively selected for CCR7 made up the naive population, which excluded terminally differentiated effector memory CD45RA+ cells. Sequenced by immunoSEQ multiplex PCR; TCRdb stores in-frame clones only, minus some. Altogether around 2,000,000 clones are present, around 96% being singletons, with the ten largest covering 1% to 1.3%. Sequences were obtained from naive CD8+ T cells sorted from blood. The receptors were sampled from a man between 18 and 29 years old in good health.

V usage is TRBV11-2 and J usage is TRBJ2-5; possibly TRBD1 or TRBD2 for D (5 bases each). CDR3 length: 13 amino acids. Looked up from germline, CDR1 is SGHAT and CDR2 is FQNNGV. V shed 8 bases and J shed 4 bases, with 14 bases lying between them. The chain's CDR3 is CASGLGVGETQYF. CDR3 sequence (DNA): TGTGCCAGCGGTTTGGGGGTCGGAGAGACCCAGTACTTC. Full variable domain (missing parts from reference TRBV11-2 and TRBJ2-5): EAGVAQSPRYKIIEKRQSVAFWCNPISGHATLYWYQQILGQGPKLLIQFQNNGVVDDSQLPKDRFSAERLKGVDSTLKIQPAKLEDSAVYLCASGLGVGETQYFGPGTRLLVL.

CDR3 nucleotides: TGTGCCAGCAGCTTAATGGGACAGAGATACGAGCAGTACTTC. This sequence encodes CASSLMGQRYEQYF. The V call is TRBV13, the J call TRBJ2-7; 7 nucleotides line up with TRBD1. Germline V gene data show CDR1 as PRHDT and CDR2 as FYEKMQ (reference sequence). V trimming: 2 bases; J trimming: 4 bases; junction bases outside the gene matches: 5. CDR3 size: 14 residues.

The V and J genes are TRBV19 and TRBJ1-6; D might be TRBD1 (5 bases). CDR1 and CDR2 from the germline V gene are LNHDA and SQIVND (reference sequence). Trimming removed 5 bases from V and 7 bases from J, with 12 bases in between. The CDR3 has 14 amino acids. The CDR3 region is CASSYRGVNSPLHF. The CDR3 bases are TGTGCCAGTAGTTACCGGGGGGTCAATTCACCCCTCCACTTT.

The chain couples TRBV9 to TRBJ2-1; 11 bases match TRBD2. CDR1 is SGDLS, CDR2 YYNGEE, per germline. This CDR3 has 16 amino acids. V shed 3 bases, J shed 1 base, and the junction held 3 bases outside the gene matches. CDR3 in amino acids: CASSEGLADSYNEQFF. CDR3 nucleotides: TGTGCCAGCAGCGAGGGACTAGCGGATTCCTACAATGAGCAGTTCTTC.

The chain carries TRBV2 and TRBJ1-3; D not certain. Trimming cost V 8 bases and J 2 bases, with 16 bases left between them. CDR1 and CDR2 (germline): SNHLY, FYNNEI. This CDR3 comprises 15 residues. CDR3 protein: CASEEEEVPGNTIYF. Written as DNA, the CDR3 is TGTGCCAGCGAGGAAGAAGAGGTGCCTGGAAACACCATATATTTT. Variable domain in full (rest from reference TRBV2 and TRBJ1-3): EPEVTQTPSHQVTQMGQEVILRCVPISNHLYFYWYRQILGQKVEFLVSFYNNEISEKSEIFDDQFSVERPDGSNFTLKIRSTKLEDSAMYFCASEEEEVPGNTIYFGEGSWLTVV.

About this clone itself: Other DNA sequences in the same sample also yield this CDR3. The chain combines TRBV18 with TRBJ2-3; TRBD2 matches 9 bases. Germline trimming cut 3 bases from V and 0 bases from J; bases unmatched to any gene: 4. The CDR3 is made up of 16 amino acids. Germline loops: CDR1 KGHSH, CDR2 LQKENI. CDR3 nucleotide sequence: TGTGCCAGCTCACCCGGGACTAGCCTAAGCACAGATACGCAGTATTTT. It is translated as CASSPGTSLSTDTQYF.

With respect to this clone: This sample also contains other DNA sequences that code for the same CDR3. V is TRBV6-5 and J is TRBJ2-2, with 7 nucleotides matching TRBD2. V was pared by 2 bases and J by 7 bases, with 1 base of the junction left unmatched. Per the germline V gene, CDR1 is MNHEY and CDR2 is SVGAGI. The length of the CDR3 is 13 residues. The CDR3 spells CASSYGGVGELFF. CDR3 sequence (DNA): TGTGCCAGCAGTTACGGGGGGGTCGGGGAGCTGTTTTTT.

In this sample, this clone turned up once. The V call is TRBV27, the J call TRBJ2-4; D unclear. V was shortened by 2 bases and J by 4 bases, with 15 bases between the two germline ends. This CDR3 is 16 amino acids long. Germline V CDR1 and CDR2: MNHEY, SMNVEV (reference sequence). The CDR3 nucleotides are TGTGCCAGCAGTTTAGTTAACGGCAATTTTAAAAACATTCAGTACTTC. It is translated as CASSLVNGNFKNIQYF.

V gene TRBV27 combines with J gene TRBJ2-1, with D unresolved. Trimming cost V 4 bases and J 7 bases, with 14 bases left between them. CDR1 and CDR2 (germline): MNHEY, SMNVEV (reference sequence). The CDR3 covers 14 residues. DNA for the CDR3: TGTGCCAGCAGTTCACCGTCCAGTAAGAATGAGCAGTTCTTC. This sequence encodes CASSSPSSKNEQFF.

The chain uses TRBV7-9 and TRBJ2-3, with D unresolved. V lost 3 bases to trimming and J lost 6 bases, with 7 bases between them. This CDR3 has 12 amino acids. CDR1 is SEHNR and CDR2 is FQNEAQ in the germline V gene (reference sequence). The CDR3 protein is CASSFMEDTQYF. The DNA of the CDR3 is TGTGCCAGCAGCTTTATGGAGGATACGCAGTATTTT.

The CDR3 sequence: CASSQDGRGGNLNEQFF. The CDR3 region has the DNA TGTGCCAGCAGCCAAGATGGTCGGGGGGGAAACCTCAATGAGCAGTTCTTC. The V call is TRBV4-2, the J call TRBJ2-1; 8 positions match TRBD2. Germline values: CDR1 LGHNA, CDR2 YNFKEQ. V lost 0 bases, J lost 6 bases, and 10 bases stayed unmatched. The CDR3 consists of 17 residues.

Points on this clone: The identical CDR3 is also encoded by other nucleotide sequences in the sample. The chain recombines TRBV6-6 with TRBJ2-7, with D unresolved. V gave up 0 bases and J gave up 5 bases, with 2 bases separating them. The CDR3 extends over 11 amino acids. Germline lookup yields CDR1 MNHNY and CDR2 SVGAGI (reference sequence). The CDR3 bases are TGTGCCAGCAGTTACTCGCACGAGCAGTACTTC. It yields the protein CASSYSHEQYF.

This chain links TRBV7-9 with TRBJ2-7, with D tentatively TRBD2 (6 bases). Germline V gene data show CDR1 as SEHNR and CDR2 as FQNEAQ (reference sequence). Trimming took 1 base from V and 0 from J, leaving 10 bases between them. This CDR3 contains 15 residues. The CDR3 region has the DNA TGTGCCAGCAGCTTAGAGGAGGGTAGCTCCTACGAGCAGTACTTC. Its translation is CASSLEEGSSYEQYF.

Note on this clone: The identical CDR3 is also encoded by other nucleotide sequences in the sample. The rearrangement links TRBV27 to TRBJ2-7, with 8 bases identical to TRBD1. V lost 3 bases and J lost 6; bases outside the gene matches: 4. The CDR3 contains 13 residues. Germline CDR1 MNHEY, CDR2 SMNVEV (reference sequence). The DNA for the CDR3 is TGTGCCAGCAGTTTCCAGGGGGCGGGCGAGCAGTACTTC. Residues: CASSFQGAGEQYF.

The chain has TRBV5-6 and TRBJ2-5; D is ambiguous. Trimming took off 0 bases at V and 0 bases at J, with 3 bases between the two ends. CDR1 SGHDT and CDR2 YYEEEE come from the germline V gene. The CDR3 totals 13 residues. The CDR3 DNA is TGTGCCAGCAGCTTGGTCTACCAAGAGACCCAGTACTTC. It translates to CASSLVYQETQYF. Combining the CDR3 with reference TRBV5-6 and TRBJ2-5 gives the whole variable domain DAGVTQSPTHLIKTRGQQVTLRCSPKSGHDTVSWYQQALGQGPQFIFQYYEEEERQRGNFPDRFSGHQFPNYSSELNVNALLLGDSALYLCASSLVYQETQYFGPGTRLLVL.

V usage is TRBV11-2 and J usage is TRBJ1-3; 8 nucleotides line up with TRBD1. Germline-derived CDR1 and CDR2 are SGHAT and FQNNGV. The junction had 15 bases not matched to a gene; V was cut back by 5 bases and J by 0 bases. This CDR3 region has 19 residues. CDR3 sequence reads: CASSRVNQDRAYSGNTIYF. CDR3 sequence (DNA): TGTGCCAGCAGCCGGGTGAACCAGGACAGGGCCTACTCTGGAAACACCATATATTTT.